This TCR beta chain was recovered during a study of T cell clonality in common variable immunodeficiency. This clone has ten or more counts. Its target is not known. The read halts 3 residues ahead of the CDR3 end, with the missing end drawn from the germline J gene. The repertoire was sequenced with immunoSEQ multiplex PCR; TCRdb's copy has only in-frame clones and lacks some. Altogether about 52,000 clones were found in the sample, and no singletons occur. Broader study findings: CVID subjects had higher TCRbeta clonality than healthy controls, most marked in about a third. In common variable immunodeficiency, TCR beta chains reportedly carried fewer deletions and N-nucleotide insertions.

CDR1 is GTSNPN, CDR2 SVGIG, per germline (reference sequence). J lost 4 bases, V lost 4 bases, and 7 bases had no gene match. The CDR3 contains 14 residues. The TCR sequence derives from a person aged 18-70 years in good health. The sample was peripheral blood mononuclear cells. The gene calls are TRBV30 and TRBJ2-4; 7 positions match TRBD1. CDR3 bases read: TGTGCCTGGACCCGGAACAGGGGAAAAAACATT. Its translation: CAWTRNRGKNI. The whole CDR3 region reads CAWTRNRGKNIQYF.